The 20 T cell receptor beta chains below were found in one sample sequenced in a study of identical twins. TCRdb redid the calling of the 5' RACE reads with MiXCR, one entry per CDR3 protein. The sample has some 500,000 distinct CDR3 sequences; roughly an eighth are singletons. These data are also associated with another study on yellow fever vaccine responses in identical twins.

Sequencing was performed on CD4+ T cells sorted from blood. The receptors shown here come from a young woman in good health.

In this sample, this clonotype turned up a few times. The chain recombines TRBV10-3 with TRBJ1-6, with 7 bases aligning to TRBD1. CDR3 length: 16 residues. With V trimmed by 0 bases and J by 10 bases, 9 bases remained unmatched. Germline V gene data show CDR1 as ENHRY and CDR2 as SYGVKD. In DNA form, the CDR3 reads TGTGCCATCAGTGAGTCTGGTTCAGGGGGTGGATCACCCCTCCACTTT. As protein: CAISESGSGGGSPLHF.

This clonotype was found many times. The gene calls are TRBV7-2 and TRBJ2-2; D is uncertain. Trimming cost V 6 bases and J 2 bases, with 13 bases left between them. Germline V gene data show CDR1 as SGHTA and CDR2 as FQGNSA. The CDR3 consists of 15 residues. For the CDR3, the DNA is TGTGCCAGCAGTCCTCTAGGCAGCAACACCGGGGAGCTGTTTTTT. Translated: CASSPLGSNTGELFF.

CDR3 loop: CASSLRTSGDPTDTQYF. CDR3 in DNA: TGTGCCAGCAGCCTAAGGACTAGCGGGGACCCCACAGATACGCAGTATTTT. The rearrangement uses TRBV11-2 and TRBJ2-3, with 12 bases identical to TRBD2. The length of the CDR3 is 17 residues. Germline CDR1 reads SGHAT; CDR2 reads FQNNGV. V was pared by 5 bases and J by 2 bases, with 8 bases of the junction left unmatched. Full variable domain (missing parts from reference TRBV11-2 and TRBJ2-3): EAGVAQSPRYKIIEKRQSVAFWCNPISGHATLYWYQQILGQGPKLLIQFQNNGVVDDSQLPKDRFSAERLKGVDSTLKIQPAKLEDSAVYLCASSLRTSGDPTDTQYFGPGTRLTVL.

This clonotype appeared a few times. V and J are TRBV20-1 and TRBJ1-2, with D hard to call. Germline CDR1 is DFQATT and CDR2 is SNEGSKA (reference sequence). Trimming took off 1 base at V and 4 bases at J, with 10 bases between the two ends. The CDR3 runs to 13 residues. CDR3 coding DNA: TGCAGTGCTAGAGTTAGGATCGGCTATGGCTACACCTTC. It yields the protein CSARVRIGYGYTF.

Many counts were recorded for this clonotype. The chain links TRBV7-8 to TRBJ2-3, with 7 bases lining up with TRBD1. The germline gives CDR1 SGHVS, CDR2 FQNEAQ. The length of the CDR3 is 18 residues. V was clipped by 4 bases and J by 1 base; unmatched bases: 14. CDR3 amino acids: CASSSSTAGGFRTDTQYF. CDR3 sequence (DNA): TGTGCCAGCAGCTCAAGTACCGCAGGGGGATTCCGCACAGATACGCAGTATTTT.

This clonotype was detected only a few times. The V and J genes are TRBV11-2 and TRBJ1-5; TRBD1 agrees at 7 bases. V was clipped by 5 bases and J by 4 bases; unmatched bases: 5. In germline, CDR1 is SGHAT, CDR2 FQNNGV. The CDR3 loop spans 14 amino acids. The CDR3 sequence is CASSPGQLNQPQHF. In nucleotides, the CDR3 is TGTGCCAGCAGCCCGGGACAGTTGAATCAGCCCCAGCATTTT.

The genes are TRBV6-1 and TRBJ1-1; D uncertain. Germline values: CDR1 MNHNS, CDR2 SASEGT. This CDR3 is built from 14 residues. Trimming cost V 7 bases and J 0 bases, with 12 bases left between them. The CDR3 sequence: CASNPGFMNTEAFF. The CDR3 nucleotides are TGTGCCAGCAACCCGGGATTTATGAACACTGAAGCTTTCTTT.

V usage is TRBV29-1 and J usage is TRBJ1-5, with TRBD1 identical over 8 bases. This CDR3 contains 13 residues. CDR1 is SQVTM, CDR2 ANQGSEA, per germline. The DNA of the CDR3 is TGCAGTATGTCGACAGGGGTGGATCAGCCCCAGCATTTT. It codes for CSMSTGVDQPQHF.

This clonotype was counted only a few times. The chain couples TRBV6-2 or TRBV6-3 to TRBJ1-5; no clear D gene. Trimming shortened V by 10 bases and J by 2 bases, and 9 bases separated the two germline ends. The CDR3 totals 12 residues. CDR1 MNHEY and CDR2 SVGEGT come from the germline V gene. CDR3 in DNA: TGTGCCACCAAACGAGGCAATCAGCCCCAGCATTTT. Translated: CATKRGNQPQHF.

This clonotype was seen a few times. The chain has TRBV6-1 and TRBJ1-6; 7 bases align to TRBD1. The CDR3 runs to 14 residues. Germline loops: CDR1 MNHNS, CDR2 SASEGT. With V trimmed by 7 bases and J by 10 bases, 10 bases remained unmatched. CDR3 sequence: CASTRGTSGSPLHF. In nucleotides, the CDR3 is TGTGCCAGCACCAGGGGGACCTCTGGCTCACCCCTCCACTTT.

The V gene is TRBV27, the J gene TRBJ2-5; 10 nucleotides align to TRBD1. Per the germline V gene, CDR1 is MNHEY and CDR2 is SMNVEV (reference sequence). This CDR3 contains 15 residues. V was clipped by 2 bases and J by 4 bases; unmatched bases: 4. In nucleotides, the CDR3 is TGTGCCAGCAGTTTACGGGACAGGGGTATAGAGACCCAGTACTTC. Its translation: CASSLRDRGIETQYF.

The DNA for the CDR3 is TGTGCCAGCAGCTTGGTCGGGAGAGGTACCACAGATACGCAGTATTTT. Amino acid sequence: CASSLVGRGTTDTQYF. The J gene is TRBJ2-3, the V gene TRBV7-3, with TRBD2 as a possible D gene (6 bases). Germline V gene data show CDR1 as SGHTA and CDR2 as FQGTGA. The CDR3 sequence is 16 residues long. Trimming took 3 bases from V and 2 from J, leaving 15 bases between them. Using reference TRBV7-3 and TRBJ2-3 for the parts outside the CDR3, the full variable domain is GAGVSQTPSNKVTEKGKYVELRCDPISGHTALYWYRQSLGQGPEFLIYFQGTGAADDSGLPNDRFFAVRPEGSVSTLKIQRTERGDSAVYLCASSLVGRGTTDTQYFGPGTRLTVL.

This clonotype appeared a few times. The chain uses TRBV7-2 and TRBJ1-3; D ambiguous. The CDR3 has 15 residues. With 1 base removed from V and 0 bases from J, the gap between germline ends came to 7 bases. CDR1 and CDR2 from the germline V gene are SGHTA and FQGNSA. The CDR3 here is CASSLEGASGNTIYF. The CDR3, as DNA: TGTGCCAGCAGCTTAGAGGGAGCCTCTGGAAACACCATATATTTT.

This clonotype has more than one count but fewer than ten. This chain joins TRBV6-2 or TRBV6-3 and TRBJ2-1; D may match TRBD1 or TRBD2 (5 bases each). The CDR3 totals 14 residues. Germline V gives CDR1 MNHEY, CDR2 SVGEGT. V gave up 6 bases and J gave up 7 bases, with 16 bases separating them. CDR3: CASRPSGTKNEQFF. As DNA, the CDR3 is TGTGCCAGCAGACCCTCCGGGACCAAGAATGAGCAGTTCTTC.

This chain joins TRBV6-5 and TRBJ2-1; 8 nucleotides align to TRBD2. Trimming took 0 bases from V and 3 from J; bases not matched to a gene: 7. Germline V gives CDR1 MNHEY, CDR2 SVGAGI. The CDR3 has 17 amino acids. CDR3 DNA: TGTGCCAGCAGTTACTCGGGGGCACTAGCGGTCTACAATGAGCAGTTCTTC. Protein sequence: CASSYSGALAVYNEQFF.

This clonotype was seen only a few times. The genes are TRBV5-6 and TRBJ1-1; 10 positions match TRBD1. This CDR3 spans 15 amino acids. With 4 bases clipped from V and 3 bases from J, the junction kept 6 bases outside the gene matches. Germline CDR1 SGHDT, CDR2 YYEEEE. CDR3 amino acids: CASSGDRGGDTEAFF. The DNA of the CDR3 is TGTGCCAGCAGCGGGGACAGGGGAGGTGACACTGAAGCTTTCTTT.

This clonotype was picked up a small number of times. V usage is TRBV10-3 and J usage is TRBJ2-3; 11 bases map to TRBD2. The length of the CDR3 is 16 residues. Germline values: CDR1 ENHRY, CDR2 SYGVKD. J was trimmed by 2 bases and V by 4 bases; bases with no gene match: 5. DNA of the CDR3: TGTGCCATCAGTGGCCTACTAGCGGGGGACACAGATACGCAGTATTTT. Protein product: CAISGLLAGDTDTQYF.

In its sample, this clonotype was seen many times. The chain recombines TRBV7-9 with TRBJ2-7, with a weak D call TRBD2 (5 bases). Germline CDR1 and CDR2: SEHNR and FQNEAQ (reference sequence). The V end was cut by 4 bases, the J end by 7 bases, with 14 bases between. There are 13 residues in the CDR3. In DNA form, the CDR3 reads TGTGCCAGCAGCTACGAGGGCCCATTAGAGCAGTACTTC. It codes for CASSYEGPLEQYF.

This clonotype was seen more than once but under ten times. This sequence joins TRBV5-1 and TRBJ2-4, with a weak D call TRBD1 (6 bases). This CDR3 is 15 amino acids long. Germline V CDR1 and CDR2: SGHRS, YFSETQ. V was shortened by 2 bases and J by 1 base, with 10 bases between the two germline ends. The CDR3 loop is CASSFTQGAKNIQYF. CDR3 DNA sequence: TGCGCCAGCAGCTTTACGCAGGGGGCCAAAAACATTCAGTACTTC.

In its sample, this clonotype was seen many times. The chain couples TRBV11-1 to TRBJ2-7; D possibly uses TRBD1 or TRBD2 (5 bases each). Germline V lookup: CDR1 SGHAT, CDR2 FQDESV (reference sequence). Trimming stripped 5 bases from V and 2 bases from J, with 13 bases between. The CDR3 length is 14 residues. The chain's CDR3 is CASSLDGATYEQYF. The DNA for the CDR3 is TGTGCCAGCAGCCTCGACGGGGCTACCTACGAGCAGTACTTC.